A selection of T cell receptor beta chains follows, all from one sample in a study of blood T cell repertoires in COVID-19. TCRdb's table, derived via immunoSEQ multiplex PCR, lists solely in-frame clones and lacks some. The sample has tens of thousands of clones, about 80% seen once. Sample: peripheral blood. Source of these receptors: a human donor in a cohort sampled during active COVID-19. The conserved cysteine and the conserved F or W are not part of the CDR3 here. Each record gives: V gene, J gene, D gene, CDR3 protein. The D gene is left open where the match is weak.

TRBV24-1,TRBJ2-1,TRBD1,ATSTGQGYNEQF
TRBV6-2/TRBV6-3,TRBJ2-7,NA,ASSSLQPPGEQY
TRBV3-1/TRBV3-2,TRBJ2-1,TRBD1,ASSQGQGTYNEQF
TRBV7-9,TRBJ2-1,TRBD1,ASSFPGGTEQF
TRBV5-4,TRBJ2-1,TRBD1,ASITGGEQF
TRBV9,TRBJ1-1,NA,ASSAGETGTEAF
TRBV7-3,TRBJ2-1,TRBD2,ASSPGAGGTEQF
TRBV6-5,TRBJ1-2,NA,ASSYGGAGYGYT
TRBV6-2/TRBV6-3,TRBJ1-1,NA,ASSFDRPDKAF
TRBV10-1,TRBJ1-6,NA,ASRADSTANSPLH
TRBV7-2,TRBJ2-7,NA,ASQQGNDEQY
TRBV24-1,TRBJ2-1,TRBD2,ATSAASGSGMRDEQF
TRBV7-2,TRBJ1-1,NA,ASSLAGWGGRAMNTEAF
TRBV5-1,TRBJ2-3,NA,ASQGAGAASDTQY
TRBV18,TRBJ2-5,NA,ASNSNLQETQY
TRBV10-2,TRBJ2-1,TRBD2,ASSYSGGYYNEQF
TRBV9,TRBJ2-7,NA,ASSARDTSYEQY
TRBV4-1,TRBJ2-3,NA,ASSLGGAWPDTQY
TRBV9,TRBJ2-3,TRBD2,ASSGVGGLGTDTQY
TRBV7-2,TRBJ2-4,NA,ASSEDRLAKNIQY
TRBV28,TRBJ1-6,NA,ASSAQRGSIH
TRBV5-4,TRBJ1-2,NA,ASSPDSNYGYT
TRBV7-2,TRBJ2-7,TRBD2,ASSLLAGPYEQY
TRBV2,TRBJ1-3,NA,ASSEAQKGNTIY
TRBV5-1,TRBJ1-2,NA,ASSPDCH
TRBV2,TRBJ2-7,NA,ASSKNLEGEQY
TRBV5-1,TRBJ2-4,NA,ASSLEAGGPKNIQY
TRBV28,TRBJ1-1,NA,ASTYLVGRRNTEAF
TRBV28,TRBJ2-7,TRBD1,ASSRTGVYEQY
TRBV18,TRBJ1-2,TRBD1,ASSQLQGGHYGYT
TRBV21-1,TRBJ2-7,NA,ASSKVRSSGTEEQY
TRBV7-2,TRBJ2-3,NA,ASSLAPNSDTQY
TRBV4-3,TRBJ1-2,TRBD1,ASSDRAAYT
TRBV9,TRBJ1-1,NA,ASSVDGGGLGIEAF
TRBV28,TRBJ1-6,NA,ASKTSTPGKGPLH
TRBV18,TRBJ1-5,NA,ASTGGGTEPQH
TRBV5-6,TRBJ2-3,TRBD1,ASSFGTGVSTDTQY
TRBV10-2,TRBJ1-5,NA,ASKMGGASNQPQH
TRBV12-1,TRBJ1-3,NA,ASSPIDGSAEVSGNTIY
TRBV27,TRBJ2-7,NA,ASSPGLSRSYEQY
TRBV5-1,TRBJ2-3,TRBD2,ASAGGQTDTQY
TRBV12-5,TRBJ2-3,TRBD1,ASGFGDRELDTQY
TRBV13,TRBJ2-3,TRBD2,ASSLRLAGIPSTDTQY
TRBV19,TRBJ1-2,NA,ASSTRFGYT
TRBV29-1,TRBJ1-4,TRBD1,SVLRTGDCSTNEKLF